A selection of T cell receptor beta chains follows, all from one sample in a study of blood T cell repertoires in COVID-19. TCRdb's table, derived via immunoSEQ multiplex PCR, lists solely in-frame clones and lacks some. The sample includes about 170,000 clones, roughly nine tenths of them seen just once. Sequencing was done on a sample of peripheral blood. These receptors all come from a man between 70 and 80 years old with acute or convalescent COVID-19. CDR3s include the opening cysteine and the closing phenylalanine or tryptophan. The order of the fields is J gene, clone size, V gene, D gene, CDR3 DNA, CDR3 protein. D genes are given only for firm matches. The size entry is marked missing in some rows and otherwise reads once, few, many or a size class.

J: TRBJ1-4; size: once; V: TRBV28; D: .; DNA: TGTGCCGCTGGCCGAGCGGGCGAAAAACTGTTTTTT; CDR3: CAAGRAGEKLFF
J: TRBJ1-1; size: once; V: TRBV2; D: TRBD1; DNA: TGTGCCACCAAGGGGACAGGGAGACCTGAAGCTTTCTTT; CDR3: CATKGTGRPEAFF
J: TRBJ2-3; size: .; V: TRBV11-2; D: .; DNA: TGTGCCAGCAGCTTAGATGGGCTGGCCACAGATACGCAGTATTTT; CDR3: CASSLDGLATDTQYF
J: TRBJ2-7; size: .; V: TRBV7-3; D: TRBD1; DNA: TGTGCCAGCAGCTCCCGGGACAGGAGGGACGAGCAGTACTTC; CDR3: CASSSRDRRDEQYF
J: TRBJ2-1; size: .; V: TRBV24-1; D: TRBD1; DNA: TGTGCCACCAGTGCCCAATACAGGGGTTCCTACAATGAGCAGTTCTTC; CDR3: CATSAQYRGSYNEQFF
J: TRBJ2-2; size: .; V: TRBV21-1; D: .; DNA: TGTGCCAGCAGCAAAAATCCTCAAGGACAGTTGGAGAGGAACACCGGGGAGCTGTTTTTT; CDR3: CASSKNPQGQLERNTGELFF
J: TRBJ1-1; size: .; V: TRBV3-1/TRBV3-2; D: .; DNA: TGTGCCAGCAGCCAAGTCCTTCAGGGGGAAGCTTTCTTT; CDR3: CASSQVLQGEAFF
J: TRBJ1-3; size: .; V: TRBV18; D: TRBD1; DNA: TGTGCCAGCTCACCACGGACAGGGGGTGAGGGAAACACCATATATTTT; CDR3: CASSPRTGGEGNTIYF
J: TRBJ2-7; size: .; V: TRBV6-2/TRBV6-3; D: TRBD1; DNA: TGTGCCAGCAGTCGGACAGGTACTCCTTCCGAGCAGTACTTC; CDR3: CASSRTGTPSEQYF
J: TRBJ1-6; size: .; V: TRBV19; D: .; DNA: TGTGCCAGTAGTATGCAGGGCAAGGCCCTCCACTTT; CDR3: CASSMQGKALHF
J: TRBJ1-4; size: few; V: TRBV30; D: .; DNA: TGTGCCTGGAGGGAATCAGGTCGGTTTTTGGAAAAACTGTTTTTT; CDR3: CAWRESGRFLEKLFF
J: TRBJ2-2; size: once; V: TRBV5-1; D: .; DNA: TGCGCCAGCAGCTTAGGGGGGGCCACCGGGGAGCTGTTTTTT; CDR3: CASSLGGATGELFF
J: TRBJ2-1; size: .; V: TRBV2; D: TRBD1; DNA: TGTGCCAGCAATGGACAGGGGTTATACAATGAGCAGTTCTTC; CDR3: CASNGQGLYNEQFF
J: TRBJ2-7; size: .; V: TRBV11-3; D: .; DNA: TGTGCCAGCAGCCTAAGGAGCTCCTACGAGCAGTACTTC; CDR3: CASSLRSSYEQYF
J: TRBJ1-6; size: .; V: TRBV6-5; D: .; DNA: TGTGCCAGCAGTTCACCGGGAACCTCTAATTCACCCCTCCACTTT; CDR3: CASSSPGTSNSPLHF
J: TRBJ2-7; size: .; V: TRBV4-2; D: TRBD2; DNA: TGTGCCAGCAGCCAAGACAGCTCCCGGGCTCAGCGGGGGTCCTTGGAGCAGTACTTC; CDR3: CASSQDSSRAQRGSLEQYF
J: TRBJ2-1; size: .; V: TRBV30; D: TRBD2; DNA: TGTGCCTGGAGTCCCACTAGCGGGAGGGCCGTAGGTTACAATGAGCAGTTCTTC; CDR3: CAWSPTSGRAVGYNEQFF
J: TRBJ1-6; size: .; V: TRBV30; D: .; DNA: TGTGCCTGGAGTATCGGCGGCTCCTATAATTCACCCCTCCACTTT; CDR3: CAWSIGGSYNSPLHF
J: TRBJ1-1; size: .; V: TRBV19; D: TRBD1; DNA: TGTGCCAGTACTTCGAGGGACCAGGGGGGAGGTGAAGCTTTCTTT; CDR3: CASTSRDQGGGEAFF
J: TRBJ2-1; size: .; V: TRBV9; D: TRBD2; DNA: TGTGCCAGCAGCGCTAGCGGGGGGGCAACGACCTACAATGAGCAGTTCTTC; CDR3: CASSASGGATTYNEQFF